Listed below are T cell receptor beta chains from one sample, sequenced in a study of T-cell reconstitution after alpha-beta-depleted transplantation in children. One entry per CDR3 protein results from TCRdb running MiXCR on the PCR reads. The data show hundreds of thousands of distinct CDR3 sequences, 13% seen once. Sequencing was performed on PBMCs, taken before TCRalphabeta/CD19-depleted stem cell transplant. The receptor set was obtained from a girl aged 2 to 9 with congenital amegakaryocytic thrombocytopenia, due to receive a stem cell transplant. Each CDR3 is given with its conserved first and last residue. The D gene is left open where the match is weak. Clone size, where shown, is once, few, many, or a class for clones that have expanded.

clone size: few
V gene: TRBV2
D gene: NA
J gene: TRBJ2-1
CDR3 DNA: TGTGCCAGCATTCGTTTGCGGGAAGACAATGAGCAGTTCTTC
CDR3 protein: CASIRLREDNEQFF

clone size: many
V gene: TRBV5-1
D gene: NA
J gene: TRBJ2-5
CDR3 DNA: TGCGCCAGCAGTTACGGGACGGAAGAGACCCAGTACTTC
CDR3 protein: CASSYGTEETQYF

clone size: few
V gene: TRBV5-1
D gene: TRBD1
J gene: TRBJ2-2
CDR3 DNA: TGCGCCAGCAGCTTGGGGACAGGGGGCGCCCCGAACACCGGGGAGCTGTTTTTT
CDR3 protein: CASSLGTGGAPNTGELFF

clone size: NA
V gene: TRBV30
D gene: NA
J gene: TRBJ1-1
CDR3 DNA: TGTGCCTGGAGTGTCATGGCTTCGGCTTTCTTT
CDR3 protein: CAWSVMASAFF

clone size: NA
V gene: TRBV6-1
D gene: TRBD1
J gene: TRBJ2-7
CDR3 DNA: TGTGCCAGCACCAACGGACAGGGTGGTTACGAGCAGTACTTC
CDR3 protein: CASTNGQGGYEQYF

clone size: few
V gene: TRBV5-6
D gene: TRBD1
J gene: TRBJ2-7
CDR3 DNA: TGTGCCAGCAGCGGAAACCGGGACAGCATTCTCTCCGAGCAGTACTTC
CDR3 protein: CASSGNRDSILSEQYF

clone size: many
V gene: TRBV9
D gene: TRBD2
J gene: TRBJ2-1
CDR3 DNA: TGTGCCAGCAGCGGTAGACTAGCGGTGCAGTTCTTC
CDR3 protein: CASSGRLAVQFF

clone size: many
V gene: TRBV20-1
D gene: NA
J gene: TRBJ2-1
CDR3 DNA: TGCAGTGCTAGCAACTCGGCCTACAATGAGCAGTTCTTC
CDR3 protein: CSASNSAYNEQFF

clone size: NA
V gene: TRBV12-3/TRBV12-4
D gene: NA
J gene: TRBJ1-4
CDR3 DNA: TGTGCCAGCAGGCAGGACAGCGCGAATGAAAAACTGTTTTTT
CDR3 protein: CASRQDSANEKLFF

clone size: many
V gene: TRBV10-3
D gene: TRBD2
J gene: TRBJ2-1
CDR3 DNA: TGTGCCATCCTAAAGGAACTAGCGGGGAACTACAATGAGCAGTTCTTC
CDR3 protein: CAILKELAGNYNEQFF

clone size: few
V gene: TRBV7-9
D gene: TRBD1
J gene: TRBJ2-5
CDR3 DNA: TGTGCCAGCAGCTTCCCGACAGGGTTGGGGTCGGAGACCCAGTACTTC
CDR3 protein: CASSFPTGLGSETQYF

clone size: NA
V gene: TRBV20-1
D gene: NA
J gene: TRBJ1-2
CDR3 DNA: TGCAGTGCTAGGGACGGGGAGGGGTCCATCCCTACGAGGGATGGCTACACCTTC
CDR3 protein: CSARDGEGSIPTRDGYTF

clone size: few
V gene: TRBV7-8
D gene: TRBD2
J gene: TRBJ2-7
CDR3 DNA: TGTGCCAGCAGCTTAGCGATGGGGGCTGCGGGAGGAAAGAACGAGCAGTACTTC
CDR3 protein: CASSLAMGAAGGKNEQYF

clone size: many
V gene: TRBV5-1
D gene: TRBD1
J gene: TRBJ2-7
CDR3 DNA: TGCGCCAGCAGCCTAGGACAGGGTCCTAACGAGCAGTACTTC
CDR3 protein: CASSLGQGPNEQYF

clone size: few
V gene: TRBV20-1
D gene: NA
J gene: TRBJ2-7
CDR3 DNA: TGCAGTGCTAGACCTACAGGGCAATCCTACGAGCAGTACTTC
CDR3 protein: CSARPTGQSYEQYF

clone size: many
V gene: TRBV12-3/TRBV12-4
D gene: TRBD1
J gene: TRBJ2-3
CDR3 DNA: TGTGCCAGCAGTTTAATCGGGACAGGGACAGATACGCAGTATTTT
CDR3 protein: CASSLIGTGTDTQYF

clone size: many
V gene: TRBV12-3/TRBV12-4
D gene: NA
J gene: TRBJ1-5
CDR3 DNA: TGTGCCAGCAGTTTAGCGTACAATCAGCCCCAGCATTTT
CDR3 protein: CASSLAYNQPQHF

clone size: few
V gene: TRBV29-1
D gene: NA
J gene: TRBJ2-7
CDR3 DNA: TGCAGCGTTGAATCAGGGTCTAGAGGGCAGTACTTC
CDR3 protein: CSVESGSRGQYF

clone size: many
V gene: TRBV12-3/TRBV12-4
D gene: NA
J gene: TRBJ1-5
CDR3 DNA: TGTGCCAGCAGTTTAGAAGGGAGATGGCAGCCCCAGCATTTT
CDR3 protein: CASSLEGRWQPQHF

clone size: many
V gene: TRBV20-1
D gene: NA
J gene: TRBJ2-3
CDR3 DNA: TGCAGTGCTACTGGGACAGATACGCAGTATTTT
CDR3 protein: CSATGTDTQYF

clone size: NA
V gene: TRBV5-1
D gene: TRBD1
J gene: TRBJ2-7
CDR3 DNA: TGCGCCAGCAGCCTCACAGGGGGCGGGACCTACGAGCAGTACTTC
CDR3 protein: CASSLTGGGTYEQYF

clone size: few
V gene: TRBV6-2/TRBV6-3
D gene: NA
J gene: TRBJ2-7
CDR3 DNA: TGTGCCAGCACTGGGGACTTCTACGAGCAGTACTTC
CDR3 protein: CASTGDFYEQYF

clone size: many
V gene: TRBV27
D gene: TRBD2
J gene: TRBJ2-7
CDR3 DNA: TGTGCCAGCAGTTCGGGACTAGCGGCCGAGCAGTACTTC
CDR3 protein: CASSSGLAAEQYF

clone size: few
V gene: TRBV28
D gene: NA
J gene: TRBJ2-1
CDR3 DNA: TGTGCCAGCAGCAAACTGGACGGTTACAATGAGCAGTTCTTC
CDR3 protein: CASSKLDGYNEQFF

clone size: many
V gene: TRBV6-5
D gene: NA
J gene: TRBJ1-3
CDR3 DNA: TGTGCCAGCAGTTACTCGGCACAGGCTGGAAACACCATATATTTT
CDR3 protein: CASSYSAQAGNTIYF

clone size: many
V gene: TRBV11-2
D gene: NA
J gene: TRBJ1-2
CDR3 DNA: TGTGCCAGCAGCTTTGTTTCAGGGAACTATGGCTACACCTTC
CDR3 protein: CASSFVSGNYGYTF

clone size: many
V gene: TRBV27
D gene: NA
J gene: TRBJ2-2
CDR3 DNA: TGTGCCAGCAGTTTCCGGGGCCCTACCTTGTTGGACACCGGGGAGCTGTTTTTT
CDR3 protein: CASSFRGPTLLDTGELFF

clone size: few
V gene: TRBV20-1
D gene: NA
J gene: TRBJ1-1
CDR3 DNA: TGCAGTGCCCTACTCATGTGGGGGAATTTCACTGAAGCTTTCTTT
CDR3 protein: CSALLMWGNFTEAFF

clone size: NA
V gene: TRBV10-3
D gene: NA
J gene: TRBJ2-3
CDR3 DNA: TGTGCCATCAGTGGGGTTGAATCAGATACGCAGTATTTT
CDR3 protein: CAISGVESDTQYF

clone size: few
V gene: TRBV2
D gene: NA
J gene: TRBJ2-1
CDR3 DNA: TGTGCCAGCATTGAGTACAATGAGCAGTTCTTC
CDR3 protein: CASIEYNEQFF

clone size: many
V gene: TRBV5-1
D gene: NA
J gene: TRBJ2-5
CDR3 DNA: TGCGCCAGCAGCTACGCTTCGACAGGTTCAGAGACCCAGTACTTC
CDR3 protein: CASSYASTGSETQYF

clone size: once
V gene: TRBV4-2
D gene: NA
J gene: TRBJ1-2
CDR3 DNA: TGTGCCAGCAGCCAAGAGCCGCAGGGCTATATCGACTATGGCGACACCTTC
CDR3 protein: CASSQEPQGYIDYGDTF

clone size: many
V gene: TRBV12-3/TRBV12-4
D gene: NA
J gene: TRBJ1-1
CDR3 DNA: TGTGCCAGCAGCCACTGGGGGAAGGGGACTGAAGCTTTCTTT
CDR3 protein: CASSHWGKGTEAFF

clone size: NA
V gene: TRBV7-2
D gene: TRBD2
J gene: TRBJ2-7
CDR3 DNA: TGTGCCAGCAGTTCAGCGGCTAGCGGGTCCTACGAGCAGTACTTC
CDR3 protein: CASSSAASGSYEQYF

clone size: many
V gene: TRBV20-1
D gene: NA
J gene: TRBJ2-1
CDR3 DNA: TGCAGTGCCTACCCACTAGCAGCCTACAATGAGCAGTTCTTC
CDR3 protein: CSAYPLAAYNEQFF

clone size: many
V gene: TRBV5-1
D gene: NA
J gene: TRBJ1-1
CDR3 DNA: TGCGCCAGCAGAATTACAGGGCTGAACACTGAAGCTTTCTTT
CDR3 protein: CASRITGLNTEAFF

clone size: many
V gene: TRBV10-3
D gene: NA
J gene: TRBJ2-1
CDR3 DNA: TGTGCCATCACTCGGGACGGAGACAATGAGCAGTTCTTC
CDR3 protein: CAITRDGDNEQFF

clone size: many
V gene: TRBV5-1
D gene: NA
J gene: TRBJ2-3
CDR3 DNA: TGCGCCAGCAGCTTGGAAGGAGGGGGCACAGATACGCAGTATTTT
CDR3 protein: CASSLEGGGTDTQYF

clone size: many
V gene: TRBV12-3/TRBV12-4
D gene: NA
J gene: TRBJ2-1
CDR3 DNA: TGTGCCAGCAGTTTAGTGGGAGCCCGGTCCAATGAGCAGTTCTTC
CDR3 protein: CASSLVGARSNEQFF

clone size: many
V gene: TRBV20-1
D gene: NA
J gene: TRBJ1-1
CDR3 DNA: TGCAGTGCAGGGGAATTAGCGGGTGAAGCTTTCTTT
CDR3 protein: CSAGELAGEAFF

clone size: many
V gene: TRBV20-1
D gene: TRBD2
J gene: TRBJ2-1
CDR3 DNA: TGCAGTGCTAGAGATCAATGGAGCGGGAGGGCCTCTTTAAGTGAGCAGTTCTTC
CDR3 protein: CSARDQWSGRASLSEQFF

clone size: many
V gene: TRBV29-1
D gene: NA
J gene: TRBJ2-1
CDR3 DNA: TGCAGCGTTGCACAGGCCGTGGTATACAATGAGCAGTTCTTC
CDR3 protein: CSVAQAVVYNEQFF

clone size: NA
V gene: TRBV7-3
D gene: NA
J gene: TRBJ2-2
CDR3 DNA: TGTGCCAGCAGCCAGAGTGGAGTCCCCACCGGGGAGCTGTTTTTT
CDR3 protein: CASSQSGVPTGELFF

clone size: few
V gene: TRBV18
D gene: TRBD2
J gene: TRBJ2-1
CDR3 DNA: TGTGCCAGCTCACCAATGTTGTTAGCGGGAGGCCCCGGTTCTGAGCAGTTCTTC
CDR3 protein: CASSPMLLAGGPGSEQFF

clone size: many
V gene: TRBV9
D gene: NA
J gene: TRBJ2-6
CDR3 DNA: TGTGCCAGCAGCGTAGTGGGGGCTGGGGCCAACGTCCTGACTTTC
CDR3 protein: CASSVVGAGANVLTF

clone size: many
V gene: TRBV5-1
D gene: TRBD2
J gene: TRBJ2-1
CDR3 DNA: TGCGCCAGCAGCCTTACGCGGGAGTCCTACAATGAGCAGTTCTTC
CDR3 protein: CASSLTRESYNEQFF

clone size: few
V gene: TRBV7-9
D gene: NA
J gene: TRBJ2-1
CDR3 DNA: TGTGCCAGCAGCTTGTTGTTGTTGGGTACGTTCTTC
CDR3 protein: CASSLLLLGTFF

clone size: NA
V gene: TRBV19
D gene: TRBD1
J gene: TRBJ1-1
CDR3 DNA: TGTGCCAGTAGTGGTACCTACAGGGGTCCTGAAGCTTTCTTT
CDR3 protein: CASSGTYRGPEAFF

clone size: many
V gene: TRBV29-1
D gene: NA
J gene: TRBJ2-5
CDR3 DNA: TGCAGCGTTGCACAGACAGATTTGGAGACCCAGTACTTC
CDR3 protein: CSVAQTDLETQYF

clone size: few
V gene: TRBV20-1
D gene: NA
J gene: TRBJ2-1
CDR3 DNA: TGCAGTGCTCCCCACGGCATTGAGTTCTACAATGAGCAGTTCTTC
CDR3 protein: CSAPHGIEFYNEQFF

clone size: NA
V gene: TRBV15
D gene: TRBD2
J gene: TRBJ2-1
CDR3 DNA: TGTGCCACCAGCATAGAAGCGGGAGGGCCCCAGTTCTTC
CDR3 protein: CATSIEAGGPQFF

clone size: many
V gene: TRBV12-3/TRBV12-4
D gene: NA
J gene: TRBJ2-1
CDR3 DNA: TGTGCCAGCAAGTCGGGACTCGCCTTGGATGAGCAGTTCTTC
CDR3 protein: CASKSGLALDEQFF